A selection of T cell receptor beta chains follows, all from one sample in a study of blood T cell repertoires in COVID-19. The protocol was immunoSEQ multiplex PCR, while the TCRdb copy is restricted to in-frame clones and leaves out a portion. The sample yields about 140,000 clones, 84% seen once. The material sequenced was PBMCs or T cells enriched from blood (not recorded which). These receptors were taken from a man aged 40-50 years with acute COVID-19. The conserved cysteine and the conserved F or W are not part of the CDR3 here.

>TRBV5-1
ASSLQGGGQEDGYT
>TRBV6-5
ACISSGVSTEAF
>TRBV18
ASSPQSEGGDIQY
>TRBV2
ASRGDRGETQY
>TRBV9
ASSREPGTNTGELF
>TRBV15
ATSRVRGTGNTEAF
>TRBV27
ASSLAYDYNEQF
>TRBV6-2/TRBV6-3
ASSWGSGAVNEKLF
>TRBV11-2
ASSLRFEDFYTDTQY
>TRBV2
ASSPGQGRRMNTEAF
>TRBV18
ASSPQDRPLGYT
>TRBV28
ASSLSLAGGYEQY
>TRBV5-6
ASSDPGQGGTEAF
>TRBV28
ASSFPGETQY
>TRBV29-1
SVRENTEAF
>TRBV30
ASRVATEAF
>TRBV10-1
ASSEQRLGGNSPLH
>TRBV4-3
ASSQDFRAANTGELF
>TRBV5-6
ASSFSAGYNEQF
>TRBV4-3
ASSQEVGAAGGPDTQY
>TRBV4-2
ASSQDLRASNEKLF
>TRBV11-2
ASSPARDIFFGANVLT
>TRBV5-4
ASSLQVGETQY
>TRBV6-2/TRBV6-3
ASSYPRQGGEKLF
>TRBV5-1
ASSLARTGANTEAF
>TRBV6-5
ASSYRGYGYT
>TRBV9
ASSAANGELF
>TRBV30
AWSDGMTYEQY
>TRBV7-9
ASSFDRDLGEKLF
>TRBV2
ASNNMGQENGELF
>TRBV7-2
ASSLGLAGAQETQY
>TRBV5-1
ASATSGVDNEQF
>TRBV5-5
ASSFGEGAFSDTQY
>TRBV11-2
ASSSDLAGVREQF
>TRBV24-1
ATSDQGAGGPYEQF
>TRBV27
ASSPTLAGSYNEQF
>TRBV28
ASSSGQDYEQY
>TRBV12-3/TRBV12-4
ASRGATVYGYT
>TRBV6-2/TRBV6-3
ASSLASSYNEQF
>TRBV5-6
ASSSTDNSPLH
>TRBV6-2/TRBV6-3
ASSYGGYEQF
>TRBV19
ASSFRREDENQPQH
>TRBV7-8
ASSLTVRETQY
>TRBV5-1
ASSLGPSPGNTIY
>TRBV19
ASSKISGRAPDEQF
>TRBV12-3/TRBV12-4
ASSLNGYNEQF
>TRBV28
ASSYHDGANTGELF
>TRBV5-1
ASSSAGGASTDTQY
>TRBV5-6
ASKGLNTGELF
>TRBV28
ASSPRTEDTSRNTGELF
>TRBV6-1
ASSEITILADRGNTGELF
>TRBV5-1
ASSFSDSGVTDTQY
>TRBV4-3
ASSLGQGRDEQF
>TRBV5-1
ATAVDGVSLAEQY